The clone carrying this T cell receptor beta chain was detected a few times. Its antigen is undetermined. Trimming took 2 bases from V and 0 from J, leaving 20 bases between them. The CDR3 spans 19 residues. The germline V gene encodes CDR1 SGHAT and CDR2 FQNNGV. This sample is part of a study of beta chain features in type 1 diabetes. General study results and limits: TCRB CDR3 length was moderately but significantly reduced in all four CD4+ subsets of Type 1 diabetes patients.

Expressed TCRB transcripts were sequenced after all isolated RNA was converted to cDNA. The read count averaged about 3.57 million across naive, central memory and regulatory T cell samples. Sequenced by immunoSEQ multiplex PCR; TCRdb stores in-frame clones only, minus some. The sample lists under 200,000 clones, around 8.4% occurring once. The chain couples TRBV11-2 to TRBJ1-5; weak D call: TRBD1 (5 bases). This TCR came from a woman aged 18-29 years with type 1 diabetes. Sequenced: central memory CD4+ T cells from blood. CDR3 protein: CASSLKQEYNSYSNQPQHF. Here the CDR3 DNA reads TGTGCCAGCAGCTTAAAACAGGAGTACAACTCTTATAGCAATCAGCCCCAGCATTTT. Using reference TRBV11-2 and TRBJ1-5 for the parts outside the CDR3, the full variable domain is EAGVAQSPRYKIIEKRQSVAFWCNPISGHATLYWYQQILGQGPKLLIQFQNNGVVDDSQLPKDRFSAERLKGVDSTLKIQPAKLEDSAVYLCASSLKQEYNSYSNQPQHFGDGTRLSIL.